The rows below give T cell receptor beta chains drawn from one sample of a study of T cell responses to AZD1222 COVID-19 vaccine. The table came from immunoSEQ multiplex PCR; TCRdb's copy has only in-frame clones and leaves some out. The sample contains about 110,000 clones, around 81% of which appear only once. The source material was peripheral blood, sampled on day 0 of AZD1222 vaccination. These receptors were obtained from an adult in good health. Both conserved end residues are part of each CDR3. D genes are given only for firm matches. Clone size appears in some rows only: once, few, many, or a class for an expanded clone.

v_call: TRBV4-3; clone_size: few; d_call: NA; j_call: TRBJ2-7; cdr3_aa: CASSQFPDRSYYEQYF; cdr3_nt: TGCGCCAGCAGCCAATTCCCTGACAGGTCCTACTACGAGCAGTACTTC
v_call: TRBV5-4; clone_size: NA; d_call: NA; j_call: TRBJ2-3; cdr3_aa: CASSTPGGSTDTQYF; cdr3_nt: TGTGCCAGCAGCACCCCCGGGGGTAGCACAGATACGCAGTATTTT
v_call: TRBV5-1; clone_size: NA; d_call: NA; j_call: TRBJ1-3; cdr3_aa: CASSLQGRLSSGNTIYF; cdr3_nt: TGCGCCAGCAGCCTTCAGGGACGGCTGAGCTCTGGAAACACCATATATTTT
v_call: TRBV5-1; clone_size: NA; d_call: TRBD2; j_call: TRBJ2-7; cdr3_aa: CASSTGLAGPPYEQYF; cdr3_nt: TGCGCCAGCAGCACGGGACTAGCGGGACCCCCCTACGAGCAGTACTTC
v_call: TRBV5-4; clone_size: NA; d_call: TRBD1; j_call: TRBJ2-2; cdr3_aa: CASSLRPGQLNTGELFF; cdr3_nt: TGTGCCAGCAGCTTGCGACCGGGACAGCTGAACACCGGGGAGCTGTTTTTT
v_call: TRBV2; clone_size: NA; d_call: TRBD1; j_call: TRBJ2-7; cdr3_aa: CASSAGQGGYEQYF; cdr3_nt: TGTGCCAGCAGCGCGGGACAGGGAGGTTACGAGCAGTACTTC
v_call: TRBV10-1; clone_size: NA; d_call: NA; j_call: TRBJ1-4; cdr3_aa: CASSGAGGDEKLFF; cdr3_nt: TGCGCCAGCAGTGGTGCAGGCGGGGATGAAAAACTGTTTTTT
v_call: TRBV11-1; clone_size: NA; d_call: TRBD1; j_call: TRBJ2-7; cdr3_aa: CASSLGTGAPYEQYF; cdr3_nt: TGTGCCAGCAGCTTAGGTACAGGGGCCCCCTACGAGCAGTACTTC
v_call: TRBV27; clone_size: NA; d_call: TRBD1; j_call: TRBJ1-1; cdr3_aa: CASSLKMGTGARKTEAFF; cdr3_nt: TGTGCCAGCAGTCTTAAGATGGGGACAGGGGCCCGGAAAACTGAAGCTTTCTTT
v_call: TRBV29-1; clone_size: NA; d_call: NA; j_call: TRBJ1-2; cdr3_aa: CSVDSRVWGYTF; cdr3_nt: TGCAGCGTTGATAGCAGGGTGTGGGGCTACACCTTC
v_call: TRBV6-1; clone_size: NA; d_call: NA; j_call: TRBJ1-4; cdr3_aa: CASSEAQGVGEKLFF; cdr3_nt: TGTGCCAGCAGTGAAGCACAGGGAGTAGGGGAAAAACTGTTTTTT
v_call: TRBV16; clone_size: NA; d_call: TRBD1; j_call: TRBJ2-7; cdr3_aa: CASSLSGTVAYEQYF; cdr3_nt: TGTGCCAGCAGCCTGTCCGGGACAGTTGCCTACGAGCAGTACTTC
v_call: TRBV4-3; clone_size: medium-sized; d_call: NA; j_call: TRBJ1-2; cdr3_aa: CASSQDTAGPYGYTF; cdr3_nt: TGCGCCAGCAGCCAAGATACGGCAGGACCATATGGCTACACCTTC
v_call: TRBV7-2; clone_size: NA; d_call: NA; j_call: TRBJ2-1; cdr3_aa: CASSPGLHNEQFF; cdr3_nt: TGTGCCAGCAGCCCCGGGTTACACAATGAGCAGTTCTTC
v_call: TRBV11-2; clone_size: NA; d_call: NA; j_call: TRBJ2-1; cdr3_aa: CASRYRRVGTRSYNEQFF; cdr3_nt: TGTGCCAGCCGCTACCGCCGGGTCGGGACACGTTCCTACAATGAGCAGTTCTTC
v_call: TRBV18; clone_size: NA; d_call: NA; j_call: TRBJ1-4; cdr3_aa: CASSPGRIGVNEKLFF; cdr3_nt: TGTGCCAGCTCACCAGGAAGAATAGGTGTGAATGAAAAACTGTTTTTT
v_call: TRBV6-5; clone_size: NA; d_call: NA; j_call: TRBJ2-2; cdr3_aa: CASSLLGRPGELFF; cdr3_nt: TGTGCCAGCAGTCTCCTGGGGCGCCCCGGGGAGCTGTTTTTT
v_call: TRBV5-4; clone_size: once; d_call: TRBD1; j_call: TRBJ1-2; cdr3_aa: CASSFLLGQGDGYTF; cdr3_nt: TGTGCCAGCAGCTTTTTACTCGGGCAGGGGGATGGCTACACCTTC
v_call: TRBV16; clone_size: few; d_call: TRBD1; j_call: TRBJ1-6; cdr3_aa: CASSQSLVGTANSPLHF; cdr3_nt: TGTGCCAGCAGCCAATCTTTGGTCGGGACAGCCAATTCACCCCTCCACTTT
v_call: TRBV6-5; clone_size: once; d_call: NA; j_call: TRBJ1-1; cdr3_aa: CASSYQATVNTEAFF; cdr3_nt: TGTGCCAGCAGTTACCAAGCGACAGTGAACACTGAAGCTTTCTTT